These 19 T cell receptor beta chains came from one sample sequenced in a study of beta chain features in type 1 diabetes. These receptors' targets are unknown. Regarding the study as a whole: TCRB CDR3s from Type 1 diabetes patients were moderately but significantly shorter in all four CD4+ subsets.

Investigators reverse transcribed all isolated RNA, so they sequenced expressed TCRB transcripts. Sequencing used immunoSEQ multiplex PCR; TCRdb keeps in-frame clones, though not all of them. The sample lists some 250,000 clones, over 11% seen once, with roughly 0.019% in the top ten. Sequenced input: naive CD4+ T cells from blood. The source is a man under 40 with type 1 diabetes.

This clone was seen only a few times. The rearrangement uses TRBV21-1 and TRBJ2-1; no check of the table's D call, TRBD2, against the DNA was made. TRBV21-1 is a known pseudogene. This CDR3 contains 16 residues. CDR3 sequence: CASSPLGLAVYNEQFF. Here the CDR3 DNA reads TGTGCCAGCAGCCCCCTTGGACTAGCGGTGTACAATGAGCAGTTCTTC.

The gene calls are TRBV11-3 and TRBJ2-3; TRBD1 matches 10 bases. Germline V gene sequence: CDR1 SGHNT, CDR2 YENEEA. With 5 bases clipped from V and 4 bases from J, the junction kept 6 bases outside the gene matches. The CDR3 runs 15 residues. The CDR3 coding sequence is TGTGCCAGCAGCGGGGGACAGGGGCTGCCAGATACGCAGTATTTT. This sequence encodes CASSGGQGLPDTQYF.

The DNA of the CDR3 is TGTGCCAGCTCCTGGGACAGTAGCACAGATACGCAGTATTTT. It translates to CASSWDSSTDTQYF. V usage is TRBV11-2 and J usage is TRBJ2-3, with 7 nucleotides matching TRBD1. The length of the CDR3 is 14 residues. J gave up 0 bases and V 8 bases, and 5 bases lay outside the gene matches. Germline V lookup: CDR1 SGHAT, CDR2 FQNNGV.

The chain recombines TRBV9 with TRBJ2-7; 9 nucleotides agree with TRBD1. After removal of 2 bases from V and 5 bases from J, the junction contained 5 bases not matched to a gene. The CDR3 sequence is 14 residues long. Germline V CDR1 and CDR2: SGDLS, YYNGEE. This CDR3 reads CASSVRDRVDEQYF. As DNA, the CDR3 is TGTGCCAGCAGCGTTCGGGACAGGGTAGACGAGCAGTACTTC.

The genes are TRBV4-2 and TRBJ1-1; the match to TRBD1 covers 7 bases. The germline V gene has CDR1 LGHNA and CDR2 YNFKEQ. The CDR3 sequence is 22 residues long. J was trimmed by 1 base and V by 0 bases; bases with no gene match: 23. CDR3 DNA sequence: TGTGCCAGCAGCCAAGAACCCCGACACCCTGACAAAGGAGACAGGGAGAACACTGAAGCTTTCTTT. It yields the protein CASSQEPRHPDKGDRENTEAFF.

This chain joins TRBV5-4 and TRBJ2-1; D ambiguous. V dropped 4 bases and J dropped 0 bases, with 17 bases sitting between them. This CDR3 is 17 amino acids long. Looked up from germline, CDR1 is SGHNT and CDR2 is YYREEE (reference sequence). This CDR3 reads CASSPASLLSSYNEQFF. In nucleotides, the CDR3 is TGTGCCAGCAGCCCTGCGTCTTTGTTGAGCTCCTACAATGAGCAGTTCTTC.

The rearrangement links TRBV4-1 to TRBJ1-5, with a weak D call TRBD1 (6 bases). This CDR3 has 15 residues. Germline V gene sequence: CDR1 MGHRA, CDR2 YSYEKL. V lost 6 bases and J lost 0, with 12 bases in between. Here the CDR3 reads CASSTRTDSNQPQHF. For the CDR3, the DNA is TGCGCCAGCAGTACTCGGACAGATAGCAATCAGCCCCAGCATTTT.

The chain has TRBV11-3 and TRBJ2-3; TRBD2 matches 7 bases. There are 14 residues in the CDR3. Trimming removed 4 bases from V and 1 base from J; junction bases left unmatched: 2. Germline CDR1 SGHNT, CDR2 YENEEA. CDR3 nucleotides: TGTGCCAGCAGCTCCGGGAGGCGCACAGATACGCAGTATTTT. Translation gives CASSSGRRTDTQYF.

This clone was observed once. The chain links TRBV7-9 to TRBJ1-2, with D perhaps matching TRBD1 (5 bases). Trimming shortened V by 5 bases and J by 7 bases, and 17 bases separated the two germline ends. This CDR3 has 14 amino acids. In germline, CDR1 is SEHNR, CDR2 FQNEAQ (reference sequence). CDR3 residues: CASSPGGSSGGYTF. CDR3 in DNA: TGTGCCAGCAGCCCTGGGGGGTCCTCGGGTGGCTACACCTTC.

The chain carries TRBV5-1 and TRBJ2-1, with 13 nucleotides matching TRBD2. The V segment lost 4 bases and the J segment 8 bases; nucleotides outside the gene matches: 6. Looked up from germline, CDR1 is SGHRS and CDR2 is YFSETQ. The CDR3 is 15 residues long. The CDR3 is CASSVRLAGGYEQFF. CDR3 coding DNA: TGCGCCAGCAGCGTAAGACTAGCGGGAGGTTATGAGCAGTTCTTC.

The chain uses TRBV19 and TRBJ1-2; tentatively, D is TRBD1 (5 bases). The CDR3 runs 13 residues. V was shortened by 4 bases and J by 7 bases, with 13 bases between the two germline ends. Germline lookup yields CDR1 LNHDA and CDR2 SQIVND (reference sequence). The CDR3 DNA sequence: TGTGCCAGTAGTAACCGGGACTTCGGTGGCTACACCTTC. Its protein product is CASSNRDFGGYTF.

This clone turned up a few times. V is TRBV7-2 and J is TRBJ2-1, with 7 bases fitting TRBD1. The J segment lost 2 bases and the V segment lost 1 base, leaving 2 bases of the junction unmatched. CDR3 size: 15 residues. From germline, CDR1 is SGHTA and CDR2 FQGNSA. This CDR3 reads CASSLDRGAYNEQFF. The CDR3 nucleotides are TGTGCCAGCAGCTTAGACAGGGGAGCCTACAATGAGCAGTTCTTC.

In its sample, this clone was seen a few times. V is TRBV18 and J is TRBJ2-4; 8 positions agree with TRBD2. CDR1 is KGHSH, CDR2 LQKENI, per germline. The CDR3 has 17 amino acids. After removal of 6 bases from V and 0 bases from J, the junction contained 10 bases not matched to a gene. The CDR3 nucleotides read TGTGCCAGCTCCCCGTTCGCGGGAGGCGAAGCCAAAAACATTCAGTACTTC. It yields the protein CASSPFAGGEAKNIQYF.

The chain combines TRBV15 with TRBJ2-1, with a weak D call TRBD2 (6 bases). The CDR3 covers 15 residues. Trimming took 0 bases from V and 7 from J, leaving 13 bases between them. CDR1 and CDR2 from the germline V gene are LNHNV and YYDKDF (reference sequence). In DNA, the CDR3 is TGTGCCACCAGCAGAGATAGTGCAGGGAGGAATGAGCAGTTCTTC. Amino acid sequence: CATSRDSAGRNEQFF. Drawing the rest from reference TRBV15 and TRBJ2-1, the complete variable domain is DAMVIQNPRYQVTQFGKPVTLSCSQTLNHNVMYWYQQKSSQAPKLLFHYYDKDFNNEADTPDNFQSRRPNTSFCFLDIRSPGLGDTAMYLCATSRDSAGRNEQFFGPGTRLTVL.

This clone was seen a handful of times. The chain has TRBV19 and TRBJ1-4; 10 nucleotides match TRBD1. The CDR3 runs to 14 residues. J gave up 5 bases and V 4 bases, and 1 base lay outside the gene matches. The V gene's germline CDR1 is LNHDA and CDR2 SQIVND (reference sequence). The CDR3 loop reads CASSTGQGNEKLFF. The CDR3 DNA is TGTGCCAGTAGTACGGGACAGGGGAATGAAAAACTGTTTTTT.

The chain employs TRBV29-1 and TRBJ2-7; 8 nucleotides agree with TRBD2. Germline V gene lookup returns CDR1 SQVTM and CDR2 ANQGSEA. The CDR3 loop spans 13 amino acids. J was trimmed by 2 bases and V by 1 base; bases with no gene match: 1. This chain's CDR3 is CSVEAGGTYEQYF. As DNA, the CDR3 is TGCAGCGTTGAAGCGGGGGGGACCTACGAGCAGTACTTC.

This clone was detected only a few times. The V and J genes are TRBV7-2 and TRBJ2-1; D not certain. V lost 5 bases, J lost 5 bases, and 10 bases lay in between. This CDR3 contains 13 residues. Germline V gene sequence: CDR1 SGHTA, CDR2 FQGNSA. Here the CDR3 reads CASSPGNNNEQFF. For the CDR3, the DNA is TGTGCCAGCAGCCCCGGTAATAACAATGAGCAGTTCTTC. The complete variable domain, with remaining parts taken from reference TRBV7-2 and TRBJ2-1, reads GAGVSQSPSNKVTEKGKDVELRCDPISGHTALYWYRQSLGQGLEFLIYFQGNSAPDKSGLPSDRFSAERTGGSVSTLTIQRTQQEDSAVYLCASSPGNNNEQFFGPGTRLTVL.

This clone was seen only a few times. The gene calls are TRBV5-1 and TRBJ1-5, with D possibly TRBD1 on 6 matching bases. Trimming took off 3 bases at V and 1 base at J, with 8 bases between the two ends. Germline CDR1 is SGHRS and CDR2 is YFSETQ. The CDR3 has 14 amino acids. CDR3 in amino acids: CASSWTASNQPQHF. DNA of the CDR3: TGCGCCAGCAGCTGGACAGCAAGCAATCAGCCCCAGCATTTT.

This clone was seen a few times. The V gene is TRBV29-1, the J gene TRBJ2-2, with 7 bases fitting TRBD2. Germline CDR1 is SQVTM and CDR2 is ANQGSEA. Trimming cost V 4 bases and J 4 bases; bases outside gene matches: 9. The CDR3 is 15 amino acids. CDR3 nucleotide sequence: TGCAGCGTTGTAGAGGGAGGGCCCGGCACCGGGGAGCTGTTTTTT. It yields the protein CSVVEGGPGTGELFF.